The text below deals with one T cell receptor beta chain. Antigen: not known. This table comes from immunoSEQ multiplex PCR, and its TCRdb copy is limited to in-frame clones, with some not included. This table holds about 140,000 clones, approximately 92% found once. Germline V gives CDR1 MDHEN, CDR2 SYDVKM. The CDR3 covers 14 residues. The V gene end was trimmed by 6 bases and the J gene end by 4 bases; junction bases not matched to a gene: 8. The data stem from a study of T cell responses to AZD1222 COVID-19 vaccine. Study outcomes and limitations: Following two doses of AZD1222, Spike-specific TCR breadth and depth rose.

The chain carries TRBV28 and TRBJ1-2; 7 bases map to TRBD1. The starting material was peripheral blood, obtained on day 0 of AZD1222 vaccination. The sequence was obtained from an adult in good health. CDR3 nucleotides: TGTGCCAGCAGAGGGGGCAGGGGCGGCTATGGCTACACCTTC. This translates into CASRGGRGGYGYTF.